This is a list of T cell receptor beta chains from one sample in a study of cytomegalovirus exposure and HLA in healthy donors. Measured with immunoSEQ multiplex PCR; TCRdb has only the in-frame clones, and not every one. The listing records about 130,000 clones. The sequenced sample was PBMCs. These receptor sequences come from a woman in her thirties or forties in good health and CMV-seropositive. The CDR3 runs from the conserved cysteine through the conserved F or W. Fields, in order: V gene, D gene, J gene, CDR3 DNA, CDR3 protein. The D gene is left open where the match is weak.

v_gene: TRBV9
d_gene: -
j_gene: TRBJ2-2
CDR3nt: TGTGCCAGCAGCAGCATCCTCGGGGAGCTGTTTTTT
CDR3aa: CASSSILGELFF

v_gene: TRBV5-1
d_gene: TRBD1
j_gene: TRBJ2-7
CDR3nt: TGCGCCAGCAGCGATCCGGGACAGGGACTTAGCGAGCAGTACTTC
CDR3aa: CASSDPGQGLSEQYF

v_gene: TRBV11-3
d_gene: TRBD2
j_gene: TRBJ2-1
CDR3nt: TGTGCCAGCAAAGAGGGCGGGAGCAATGAGCAGTTCTTC
CDR3aa: CASKEGGSNEQFF

v_gene: TRBV18
d_gene: -
j_gene: TRBJ2-7
CDR3nt: TGTGCCAGCTCACCCGGGGGGCGCAGCTACGAGCAGTACTTC
CDR3aa: CASSPGGRSYEQYF

v_gene: TRBV4-3
d_gene: -
j_gene: TRBJ2-1
CDR3nt: TGCGCCAGCAGCCAAGAATCCTCCGGGAATAGGAGGTTCTTC
CDR3aa: CASSQESSGNRRFF

v_gene: TRBV10-3
d_gene: -
j_gene: TRBJ1-1
CDR3nt: TGTGCCATCAGTGACGGGAACACTGAAGCTTTCTTT
CDR3aa: CAISDGNTEAFF

v_gene: TRBV30
d_gene: -
j_gene: TRBJ1-1
CDR3nt: TGTGCCTGGAGTGTTCAGGGGATCAACACTGAAGCTTTCTTT
CDR3aa: CAWSVQGINTEAFF

v_gene: TRBV5-1
d_gene: -
j_gene: TRBJ2-5
CDR3nt: TGCGCCAGCAGCATAACCGTCGCAGGAGAGACCCAGTACTTC
CDR3aa: CASSITVAGETQYF

v_gene: TRBV10-3
d_gene: TRBD2
j_gene: TRBJ2-5
CDR3nt: TGTGCCATCAGTGATAGTGGGGCGCGGGGGGAGACCCAGTACTTC
CDR3aa: CAISDSGARGETQYF

v_gene: TRBV15
d_gene: TRBD2
j_gene: TRBJ2-1
CDR3nt: TGTGCCACCAGCAGAGACGGGAGGACATACAATGAGCAGTTCTTC
CDR3aa: CATSRDGRTYNEQFF

v_gene: TRBV5-5
d_gene: -
j_gene: TRBJ2-7
CDR3nt: TGTGCCAGCAGCGTTGGCTGGGCAGACCACGAGCAGTACTTC
CDR3aa: CASSVGWADHEQYF

v_gene: TRBV4-2
d_gene: TRBD1
j_gene: TRBJ1-4
CDR3nt: TGTGCCAGCAGCCGTCGGGACAGCCCGGTGAGGTTTTTT
CDR3aa: CASSRRDSPVRFF

v_gene: TRBV7-9
d_gene: -
j_gene: TRBJ2-7
CDR3nt: TGTGCCAGCAGCCCCCTCCGGGAACTTCATTACTCCTACGAGCAGTACTTC
CDR3aa: CASSPLRELHYSYEQYF

v_gene: TRBV2
d_gene: TRBD1
j_gene: TRBJ2-7
CDR3nt: TGTGCCAGCAGTACCGGGACAGGCTACGAGCAGTACTTC
CDR3aa: CASSTGTGYEQYF

v_gene: TRBV11-3
d_gene: -
j_gene: TRBJ2-7
CDR3nt: TGTGCCAGCAGCTTAGGAGCCACCTACGAGCAGTACTTC
CDR3aa: CASSLGATYEQYF

v_gene: TRBV29-1
d_gene: -
j_gene: TRBJ1-2
CDR3nt: TGCAGCGTTGAACCAGAGGGAGCTAACTATGGCTACACCTTC
CDR3aa: CSVEPEGANYGYTF

v_gene: TRBV11-2
d_gene: -
j_gene: TRBJ1-5
CDR3nt: TGTGCCAGCAGCTTAGTAGGCTGGAGAAAACAGCCCCAGCATTTT
CDR3aa: CASSLVGWRKQPQHF

v_gene: TRBV11-2
d_gene: TRBD1
j_gene: TRBJ1-1
CDR3nt: TGTGCCAGCAGCTTAGATCTCACAGGGGGGGAAGCTTTCTTT
CDR3aa: CASSLDLTGGEAFF

v_gene: TRBV9
d_gene: -
j_gene: TRBJ2-3
CDR3nt: TGTGCCAGCAGCGTAGGGCTAGCAACAGATACGCAGTATTTT
CDR3aa: CASSVGLATDTQYF

v_gene: TRBV27
d_gene: -
j_gene: TRBJ1-4
CDR3nt: TGTGCCAGCAGTTTCTTCAGGGGCGATGAAAAACTGTTTTTT
CDR3aa: CASSFFRGDEKLFF

v_gene: TRBV29-1
d_gene: -
j_gene: TRBJ1-2
CDR3nt: TGCACCTGTGACAGGAAAGATTACTATGGCTACACCTTC
CDR3aa: CTCDRKDYYGYTF

v_gene: TRBV9
d_gene: TRBD1
j_gene: TRBJ1-2
CDR3nt: TGTGCCAGCAATAAGGGGGCGGAAGGCTACACCTTC
CDR3aa: CASNKGAEGYTF

v_gene: TRBV4-1
d_gene: TRBD1
j_gene: TRBJ1-3
CDR3nt: TGCGCCAGCAGCCAGCCGACAGGGGTCTCTGGAAACACCATATATTTT
CDR3aa: CASSQPTGVSGNTIYF

v_gene: TRBV5-1
d_gene: TRBD2
j_gene: TRBJ2-1
CDR3nt: TGCGCCAGCAGCTTGATGGCCGGACTAGCGGGAGGGGAGCAGTTCTTC
CDR3aa: CASSLMAGLAGGEQFF

v_gene: TRBV10-3
d_gene: TRBD2
j_gene: TRBJ2-7
CDR3nt: TGTGCCATCCGGACTAGCGGGAACCTCTACGAGCAGTACTTC
CDR3aa: CAIRTSGNLYEQYF

v_gene: TRBV7-6
d_gene: -
j_gene: TRBJ1-2
CDR3nt: TGTGCCAGCAGCTTATCTCCAGGGATAAATAACTATGGCTACACCTTC
CDR3aa: CASSLSPGINNYGYTF

v_gene: TRBV7-8
d_gene: TRBD1
j_gene: TRBJ2-7
CDR3nt: TGTGCCAGCAGCTTGGGGACAGGGTACGAGCAGTACTTC
CDR3aa: CASSLGTGYEQYF

v_gene: TRBV19
d_gene: -
j_gene: TRBJ2-3
CDR3nt: TGTGCCAGTAGTATTGGAGGGCTAGATACGCAGTATTTT
CDR3aa: CASSIGGLDTQYF

v_gene: TRBV12-5
d_gene: TRBD1
j_gene: TRBJ2-2
CDR3nt: TGTGCTAGTGGTCCGCACCGACAGGGGAACACCGGGGAGCTGTTTTTT
CDR3aa: CASGPHRQGNTGELFF

v_gene: TRBV28
d_gene: -
j_gene: TRBJ1-1
CDR3nt: TGTGCCAGCAGTTTATATCGGGGTGACACTGAAGCTTTCTTT
CDR3aa: CASSLYRGDTEAFF

v_gene: TRBV27
d_gene: TRBD2
j_gene: TRBJ2-1
CDR3nt: TGTGCCAGCAGTGGGACTAGCGGGAGGGTGCATGAGCAGTTCTTC
CDR3aa: CASSGTSGRVHEQFF

v_gene: TRBV9
d_gene: TRBD1
j_gene: TRBJ1-1
CDR3nt: TGTGCCAGCAGCCCTGGGACAGGGGGTACTGAAGCTTTCTTT
CDR3aa: CASSPGTGGTEAFF

v_gene: TRBV12-5
d_gene: -
j_gene: TRBJ2-3
CDR3nt: TGTGCTAGTGGCAGAGCGGAGGAAGATACGCAGTATTTT
CDR3aa: CASGRAEEDTQYF

v_gene: TRBV7-8
d_gene: TRBD1
j_gene: TRBJ1-4
CDR3nt: TGTGCCAGCAGCTTTACAGGGGAGGAACTGTTTTTT
CDR3aa: CASSFTGEELFF

v_gene: TRBV2
d_gene: -
j_gene: TRBJ2-4
CDR3nt: TGTGCCAGCAGTGGGGGGGGGCTAGCCAAAAACATTCAGTACTTC
CDR3aa: CASSGGGLAKNIQYF

v_gene: TRBV11-3
d_gene: -
j_gene: TRBJ2-1
CDR3nt: TGTGCCAGCAGCTTAGGCGGGTCCCTCAATGAGCAGTTCTTC
CDR3aa: CASSLGGSLNEQFF

v_gene: TRBV6-5
d_gene: -
j_gene: TRBJ1-4
CDR3nt: TGTGCCAGCAGTTACACGGGAACTGCAACTAATGAAAAACTGTTTTTT
CDR3aa: CASSYTGTATNEKLFF

v_gene: TRBV28
d_gene: TRBD2
j_gene: TRBJ2-2
CDR3nt: TGTGCCAGCAGTTTTGGGGGGGTGACGACCGGGGAGCTGTTTTTT
CDR3aa: CASSFGGVTTGELFF

v_gene: TRBV11-1
d_gene: -
j_gene: TRBJ2-5
CDR3nt: TGTGCCAGCAGCTTAGGCGGACAGCTTCAAGAGACCCAGTACTTC
CDR3aa: CASSLGGQLQETQYF

v_gene: TRBV27
d_gene: -
j_gene: TRBJ1-1
CDR3nt: TGTGCCAGCAGTAGAGGGTTGTACACTGAAGCTTTCTTT
CDR3aa: CASSRGLYTEAFF

v_gene: TRBV4-3
d_gene: -
j_gene: TRBJ2-3
CDR3nt: TGCGCCAGCAGCCTCAAGATAAGTAGCGGCACAGATACGCAGTATTTT
CDR3aa: CASSLKISSGTDTQYF

v_gene: TRBV27
d_gene: -
j_gene: TRBJ2-1
CDR3nt: TGTGCCAGCAGTTTAACAGGGCCTTACAATGAGCAGTTCTTC
CDR3aa: CASSLTGPYNEQFF

v_gene: TRBV7-3
d_gene: TRBD1
j_gene: TRBJ1-1
CDR3nt: TGTGCCAGCAGCTTGACAGGGTCCCCTGAAGCTTTCTTT
CDR3aa: CASSLTGSPEAFF

v_gene: TRBV7-2
d_gene: TRBD1
j_gene: TRBJ1-2
CDR3nt: TGTGCCAGCAGCCTCAGGGGGGATAACTATGGCTACACCTTC
CDR3aa: CASSLRGDNYGYTF

v_gene: TRBV29-1
d_gene: TRBD1
j_gene: TRBJ1-1
CDR3nt: TGCAGCGTTGAGGGACAGACGAACACTGAAGCTTTCTTT
CDR3aa: CSVEGQTNTEAFF

v_gene: TRBV19
d_gene: TRBD1
j_gene: TRBJ1-5
CDR3nt: TGTGCCACAGGGACAGAGTATAGCAATCAGCCCCAGCATTTT
CDR3aa: CATGTEYSNQPQHF